This TCR beta chain emerged from a study of blood T cell repertoires in COVID-19. About the study: Spain, Italy and the United States supplied samples that represented acute and convalescent COVID-19. Sources were T cells, B-cell-depleted T cells, or PBMCs; the material itself was cDNA or gDNA.

For recovered donors of Cohort 3, there were two negative PCRs, clearance, or symptom resolution. As handled by the study authors: The assay estimated nucleated cells by amplifying reference gene primers. Sequencing was performed with immunoSEQ multiplex PCR; in TCRdb, only in-frame clones are kept and a portion is missing. The DNA gave D and trimming, while V, J and clone size come from that table. The sample has about 300,000 clones, about nine tenths seen once. This CDR3 contains 15 residues. The V and J ends lost 2 bases and 5 bases respectively, with 15 bases between them. Per the germline V gene, CDR1 is SEHNR and CDR2 is FQNEAQ (reference sequence).

The TCR originated in a man between 25 and 39 years old who had recovered from COVID-19. The chain combines TRBV7-9 with TRBJ2-5; D might be TRBD1 (6 bases). Sequenced material: PBMCs or T cells enriched from blood (not recorded which). CDR3 nucleotides: TGTGCCAGCAGCTTACAAACAGGGATAATGGAGACCCAGTACTTC. Its protein is CASSLQTGIMETQYF.